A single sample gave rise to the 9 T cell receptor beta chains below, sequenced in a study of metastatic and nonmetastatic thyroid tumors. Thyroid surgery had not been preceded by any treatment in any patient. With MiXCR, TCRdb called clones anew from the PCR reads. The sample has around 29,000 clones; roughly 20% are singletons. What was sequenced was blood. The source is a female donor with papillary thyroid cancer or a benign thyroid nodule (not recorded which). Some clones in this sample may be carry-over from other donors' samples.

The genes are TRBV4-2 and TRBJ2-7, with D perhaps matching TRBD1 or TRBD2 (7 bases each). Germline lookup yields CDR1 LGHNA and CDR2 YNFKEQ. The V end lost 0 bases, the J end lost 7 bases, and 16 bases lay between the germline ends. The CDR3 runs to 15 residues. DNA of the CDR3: TGTGCCAGCAGCCAAGATCGGGGAGGGGGCAGAGAGCAGTACTTC. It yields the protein CASSQDRGGGREQYF.

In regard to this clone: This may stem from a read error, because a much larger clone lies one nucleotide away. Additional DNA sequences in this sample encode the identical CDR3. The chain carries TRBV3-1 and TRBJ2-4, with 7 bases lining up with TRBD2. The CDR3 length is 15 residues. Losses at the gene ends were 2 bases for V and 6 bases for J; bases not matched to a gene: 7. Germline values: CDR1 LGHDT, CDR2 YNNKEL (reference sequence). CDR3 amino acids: CASSQSAGPGNIQYF. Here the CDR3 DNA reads TGTGCCAGCAGCCAATCAGCGGGGCCTGGAAACATTCAGTACTTC.

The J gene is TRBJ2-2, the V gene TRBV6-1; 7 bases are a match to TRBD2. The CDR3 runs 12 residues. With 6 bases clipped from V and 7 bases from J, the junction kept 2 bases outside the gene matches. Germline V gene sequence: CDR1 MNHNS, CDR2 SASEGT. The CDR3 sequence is CASSWDYGELFF. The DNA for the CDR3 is TGTGCCAGCAGCTGGGACTACGGGGAGCTGTTTTTT.

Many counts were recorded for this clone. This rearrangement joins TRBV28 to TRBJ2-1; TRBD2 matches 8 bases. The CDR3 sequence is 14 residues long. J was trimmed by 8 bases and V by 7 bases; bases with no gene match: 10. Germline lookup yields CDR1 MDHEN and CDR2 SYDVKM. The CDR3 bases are TGTGCCAGCAAGATAACCGGGGGGGCGGATGAGCAGTTCTTC. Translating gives CASKITGGADEQFF.

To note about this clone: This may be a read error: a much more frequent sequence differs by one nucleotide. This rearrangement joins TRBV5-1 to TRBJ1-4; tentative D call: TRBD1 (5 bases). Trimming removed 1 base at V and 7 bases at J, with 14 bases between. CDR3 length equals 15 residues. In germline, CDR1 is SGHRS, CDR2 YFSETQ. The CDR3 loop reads CASSLSQTESEKLFF. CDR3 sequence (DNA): TGCGCCAGCAGCTTGAGTCAGACAGAAAGTGAAAAACTGTTTTTT.

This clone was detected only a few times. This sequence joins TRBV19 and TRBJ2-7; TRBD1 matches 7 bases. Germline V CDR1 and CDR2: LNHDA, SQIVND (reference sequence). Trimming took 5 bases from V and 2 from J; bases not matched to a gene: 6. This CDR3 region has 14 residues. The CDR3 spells CASSHKGQAYEQYF. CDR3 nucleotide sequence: TGTGCCAGTAGTCACAAAGGACAGGCCTACGAGCAGTACTTC. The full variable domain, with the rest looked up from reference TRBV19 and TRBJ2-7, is DGGITQSPKYLFRKEGQNVTLSCEQNLNHDAMYWYRQDPGQGLRLIYYSQIVNDFQKGDIAEGYSVSREKKESFPLTVTSAQKNPTAFYLCASSHKGQAYEQYFGPGTRLTVT.

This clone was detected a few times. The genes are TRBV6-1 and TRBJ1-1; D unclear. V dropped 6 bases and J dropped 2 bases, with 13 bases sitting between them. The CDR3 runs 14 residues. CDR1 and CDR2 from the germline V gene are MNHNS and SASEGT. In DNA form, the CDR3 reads TGTGCCAGCAGCCCTGAGGTTGCTAACACTGAAGCTTTCTTT. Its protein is CASSPEVANTEAFF.

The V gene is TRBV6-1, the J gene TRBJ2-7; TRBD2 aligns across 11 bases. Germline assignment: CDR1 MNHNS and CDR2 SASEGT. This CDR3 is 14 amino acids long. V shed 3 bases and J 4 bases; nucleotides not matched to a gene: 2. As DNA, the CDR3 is TGTGCCAGCAGTGATTCTAGCGGGGGGTACGAGCAGTACTTC. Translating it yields CASSDSSGGYEQYF.

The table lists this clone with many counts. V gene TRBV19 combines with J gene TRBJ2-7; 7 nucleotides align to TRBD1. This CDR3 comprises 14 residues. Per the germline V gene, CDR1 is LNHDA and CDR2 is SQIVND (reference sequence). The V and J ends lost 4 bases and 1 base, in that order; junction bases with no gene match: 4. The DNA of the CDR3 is TGTGCCAGTAGTACCCGGGACAGTTCCTACGAGCAGTACTTC. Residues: CASSTRDSSYEQYF.